This TCR beta chain was sequenced in a study of control samples from healthy donors and cancer patients (dated by TCRdb to about 2020). Note on this clone: There is no known antigen for this receptor. The junction departs from germline at one end; a sequencing error may be responsible.

The library was prepared using the immunoSEQ multiplex PCR assay. The immuneACCESS repertoire file appears here via TCRdb, limited to in-frame rearrangements. These files lack a portion of the clones; in checked studies, under half of the deficit traces to unresolved V genes, and the cause of the others is not known. Here the sample has 110,000 to 150,000 clones; 90% to 95% occur a single time. Around 13% of the sample rests with the top ten. From the cysteine up to the phenylalanine, the CDR3 has a length of 15 residues. Of the read, only the CDR3 DNA is kept; its 45 bases are in frame from base 1. From a lookup of the germline V gene, CDR1 and CDR2 are SGHAT and FQNNGV.

The TCR sequence derives from a man aged 35 to 55 in good health. Sequencing was performed on blood. The sequence links TRBV11-2 to TRBJ2-3, with 7 bases matching TRBD2. DNA sequence: TGTGCCAGCAGATTAGGGCGGGGGACCACAGATACGCAGTATTTT. Its amino acids are CASRLGRGTTDTQYF.